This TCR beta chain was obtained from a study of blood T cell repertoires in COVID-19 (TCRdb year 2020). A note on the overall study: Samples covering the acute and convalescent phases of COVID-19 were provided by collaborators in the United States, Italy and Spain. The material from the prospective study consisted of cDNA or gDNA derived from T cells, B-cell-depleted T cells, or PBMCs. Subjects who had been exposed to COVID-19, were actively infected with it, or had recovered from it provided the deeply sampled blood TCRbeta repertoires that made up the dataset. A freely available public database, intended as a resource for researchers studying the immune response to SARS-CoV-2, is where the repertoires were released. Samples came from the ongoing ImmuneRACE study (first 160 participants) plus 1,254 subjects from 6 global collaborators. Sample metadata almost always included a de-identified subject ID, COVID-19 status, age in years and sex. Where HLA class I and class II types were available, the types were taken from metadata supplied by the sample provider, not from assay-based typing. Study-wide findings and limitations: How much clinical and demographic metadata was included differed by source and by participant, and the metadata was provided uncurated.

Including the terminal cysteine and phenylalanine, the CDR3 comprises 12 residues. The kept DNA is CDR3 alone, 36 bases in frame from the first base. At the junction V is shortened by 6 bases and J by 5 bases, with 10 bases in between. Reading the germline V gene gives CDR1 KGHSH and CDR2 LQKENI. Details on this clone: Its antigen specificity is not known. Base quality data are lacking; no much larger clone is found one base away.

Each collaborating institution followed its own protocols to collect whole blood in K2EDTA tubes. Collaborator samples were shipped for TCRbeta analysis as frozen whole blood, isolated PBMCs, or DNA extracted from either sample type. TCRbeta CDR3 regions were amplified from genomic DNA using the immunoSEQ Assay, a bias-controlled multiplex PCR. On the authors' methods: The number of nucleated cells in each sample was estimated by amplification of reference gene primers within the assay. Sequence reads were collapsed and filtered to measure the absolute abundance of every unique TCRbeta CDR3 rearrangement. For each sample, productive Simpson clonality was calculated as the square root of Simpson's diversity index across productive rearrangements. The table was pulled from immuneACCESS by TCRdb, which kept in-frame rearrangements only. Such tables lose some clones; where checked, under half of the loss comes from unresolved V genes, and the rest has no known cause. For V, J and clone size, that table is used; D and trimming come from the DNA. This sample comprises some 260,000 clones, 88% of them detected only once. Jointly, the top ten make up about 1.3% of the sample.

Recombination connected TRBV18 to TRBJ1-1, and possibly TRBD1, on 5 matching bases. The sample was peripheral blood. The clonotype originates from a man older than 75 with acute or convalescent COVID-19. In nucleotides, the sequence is TGTGCCAGCTCCCCAGGGAGTACTGAAGCTTTCTTT. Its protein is CASSPGSTEAFF.